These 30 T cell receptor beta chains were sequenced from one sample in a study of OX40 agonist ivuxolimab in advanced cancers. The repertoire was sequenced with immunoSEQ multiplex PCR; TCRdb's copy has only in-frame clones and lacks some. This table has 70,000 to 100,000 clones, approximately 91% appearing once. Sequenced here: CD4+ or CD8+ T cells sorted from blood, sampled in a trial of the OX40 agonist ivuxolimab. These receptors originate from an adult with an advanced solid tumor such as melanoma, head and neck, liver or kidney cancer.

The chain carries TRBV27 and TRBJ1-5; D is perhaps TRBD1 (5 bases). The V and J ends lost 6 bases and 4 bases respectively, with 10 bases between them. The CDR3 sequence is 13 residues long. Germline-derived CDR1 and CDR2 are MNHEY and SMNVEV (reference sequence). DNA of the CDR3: TGTGCCAGCAGCCGGGACCAGAATCAGCCCCAGCATTTT. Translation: CASSRDQNQPQHF.

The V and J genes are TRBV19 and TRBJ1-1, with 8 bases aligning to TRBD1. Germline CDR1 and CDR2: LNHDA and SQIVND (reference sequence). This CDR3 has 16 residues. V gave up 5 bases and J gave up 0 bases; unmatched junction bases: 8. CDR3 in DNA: TGTGCCAGTAGTCGACAGGGGACGAGAATGAACACTGAAGCTTTCTTT. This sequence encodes CASSRQGTRMNTEAFF. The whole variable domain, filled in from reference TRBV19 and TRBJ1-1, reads DGGITQSPKYLFRKEGQNVTLSCEQNLNHDAMYWYRQDPGQGLRLIYYSQIVNDFQKGDIAEGYSVSREKKESFPLTVTSAQKNPTAFYLCASSRQGTRMNTEAFFGQGTRLTVV.

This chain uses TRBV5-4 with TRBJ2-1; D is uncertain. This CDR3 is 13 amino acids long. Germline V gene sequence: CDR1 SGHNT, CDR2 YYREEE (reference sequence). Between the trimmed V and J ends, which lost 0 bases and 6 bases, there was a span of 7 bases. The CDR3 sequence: CASSLVASNEQFF. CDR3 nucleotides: TGTGCCAGCAGCTTGGTGGCGTCCAATGAGCAGTTCTTC.

CDR3 region: CASSLASRPDTQYF. For the CDR3, the DNA is TGTGCCAGCAGTTTGGCGAGTAGGCCAGATACGCAGTATTTT. The J gene is TRBJ2-3, the V gene TRBV28, with D unresolved. This CDR3 region has 14 residues. Looked up from germline, CDR1 is MDHEN and CDR2 is SYDVKM. V shed 3 bases and J shed 4 bases, with 11 bases lying between them. The full variable domain, with the rest looked up from reference TRBV28 and TRBJ2-3, is DVKVTQSSRYLVKRTGEKVFLECVQDMDHENMFWYRQDPGLGLRLIYFSYDVKMKEKGDIPEGYSVSREKKERFSLILESASTNQTSMYLCASSLASRPDTQYFGPGTRLTVL.

CDR3 nucleotides: TGTGCCTGGAGGCCAGGGGCTCACAATTCACCCCTCCACTTT. This encodes CAWRPGAHNSPLHF. The chain carries TRBV30 and TRBJ1-6; D is perhaps TRBD1 (6 bases). The ends were cut back, 3 bases at V and 7 bases at J, with 13 bases in the middle. The CDR3 contains 14 residues. Germline assignment: CDR1 GTSNPN and CDR2 SVGIG (reference sequence).

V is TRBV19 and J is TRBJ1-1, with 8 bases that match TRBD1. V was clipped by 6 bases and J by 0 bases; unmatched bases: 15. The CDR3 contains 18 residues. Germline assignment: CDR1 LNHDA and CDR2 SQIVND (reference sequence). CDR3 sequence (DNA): TGTGCCAGTAGCCCTCCCCCGGGACAGGCCCCTATGAACACTGAAGCTTTCTTT. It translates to CASSPPPGQAPMNTEAFF.

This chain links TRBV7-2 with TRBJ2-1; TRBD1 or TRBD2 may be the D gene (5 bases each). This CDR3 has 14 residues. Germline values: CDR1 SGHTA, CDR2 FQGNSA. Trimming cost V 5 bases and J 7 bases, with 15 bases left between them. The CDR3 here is CASSPGPGKNEQFF. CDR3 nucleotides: TGTGCCAGCAGCCCGGGACCGGGCAAGAATGAGCAGTTCTTC.

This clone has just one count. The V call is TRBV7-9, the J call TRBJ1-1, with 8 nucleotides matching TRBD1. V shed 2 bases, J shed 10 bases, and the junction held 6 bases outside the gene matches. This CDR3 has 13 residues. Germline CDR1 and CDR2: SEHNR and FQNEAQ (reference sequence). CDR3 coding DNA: TGTGCCAGCAGCTTATCCCAGGGGGCTTTAGCTTTCTTT. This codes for CASSLSQGALAFF.

CDR3 coding DNA: TGTGCCAGCTCATCTACAGGGGTCGAGCAGTACTTC. Translating it yields CASSSTGVEQYF. The rearrangement joins TRBV18 to TRBJ2-7; 7 bases align to TRBD1. CDR1 and CDR2 from the germline V gene are KGHSH and LQKENI. The CDR3 covers 12 residues. The ends lost 5 bases at V and 6 bases at J; junction bases unmatched: 4.

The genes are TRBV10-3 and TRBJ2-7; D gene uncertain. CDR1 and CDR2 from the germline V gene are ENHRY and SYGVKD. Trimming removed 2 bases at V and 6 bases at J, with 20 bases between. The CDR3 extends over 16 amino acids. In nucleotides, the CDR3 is TGTGCCATCAGTGAGATTGGCGGTGGAAGTCCTGGCGAGCAGTACTTC. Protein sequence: CAISEIGGGSPGEQYF.

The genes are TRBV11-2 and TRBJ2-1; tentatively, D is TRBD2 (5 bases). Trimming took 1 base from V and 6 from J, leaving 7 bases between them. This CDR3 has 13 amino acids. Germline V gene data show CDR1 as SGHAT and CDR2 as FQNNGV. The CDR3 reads CASSLGLPNEQFF. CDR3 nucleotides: TGTGCCAGCAGCTTAGGACTACCCAATGAGCAGTTCTTC.

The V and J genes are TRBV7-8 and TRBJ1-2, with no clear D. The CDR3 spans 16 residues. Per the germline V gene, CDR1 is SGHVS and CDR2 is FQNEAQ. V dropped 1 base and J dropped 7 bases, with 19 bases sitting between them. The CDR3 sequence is CASSLVIRWAEGGYTF. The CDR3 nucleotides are TGTGCCAGCAGCTTAGTGATTCGGTGGGCAGAAGGTGGCTACACCTTC.

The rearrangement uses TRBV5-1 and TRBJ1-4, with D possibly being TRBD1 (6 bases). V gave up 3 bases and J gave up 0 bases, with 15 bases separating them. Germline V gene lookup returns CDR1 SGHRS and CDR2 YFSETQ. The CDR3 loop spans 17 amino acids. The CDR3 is CASSSGAADTTNEKLFF. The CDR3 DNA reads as TGCGCCAGCAGCTCGGGGGCGGCGGATACAACTAATGAAAAACTGTTTTTT.

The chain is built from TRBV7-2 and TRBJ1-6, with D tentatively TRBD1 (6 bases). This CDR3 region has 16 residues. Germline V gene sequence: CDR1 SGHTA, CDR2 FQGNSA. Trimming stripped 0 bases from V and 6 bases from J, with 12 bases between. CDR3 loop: CASSLASEQGNSPLHF. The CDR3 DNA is TGTGCCAGCAGCTTAGCGTCAGAACAGGGTAATTCACCCCTCCACTTT.

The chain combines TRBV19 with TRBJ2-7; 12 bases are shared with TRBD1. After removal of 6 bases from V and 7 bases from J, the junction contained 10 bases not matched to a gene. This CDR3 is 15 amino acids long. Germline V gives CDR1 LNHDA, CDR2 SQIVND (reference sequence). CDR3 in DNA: TGTGCCAGTAGCGAAGCCGGGACAGGGGGCCAGGAGCAGTACTTC. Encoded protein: CASSEAGTGGQEQYF.

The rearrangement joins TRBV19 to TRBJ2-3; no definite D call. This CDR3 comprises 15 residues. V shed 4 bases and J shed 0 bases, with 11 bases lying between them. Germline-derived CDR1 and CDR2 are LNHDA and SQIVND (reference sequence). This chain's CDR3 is CASSKAELSTDTQYF. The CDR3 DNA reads TGTGCCAGTAGTAAGGCGGAGTTAAGCACAGATACGCAGTATTTT.

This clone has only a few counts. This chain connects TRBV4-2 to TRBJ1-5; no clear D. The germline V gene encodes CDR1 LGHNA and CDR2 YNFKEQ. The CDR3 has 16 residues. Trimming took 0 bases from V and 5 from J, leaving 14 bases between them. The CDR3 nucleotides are TGTGCCAGCAGCCAAGACCCCGGGTCGGAGGATCAGCCCCAGCATTTT. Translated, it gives CASSQDPGSEDQPQHF.

The CDR3 DNA is TGCGCCAGCAGCGGCGCCGGGGGGGGTGAGCAGTTCTTC. Protein product: CASSGAGGGEQFF. The chain employs TRBV10-1 and TRBJ2-1; 8 bases match TRBD2. The CDR3 runs 13 residues. Germline loops: CDR1 WNHNN, CDR2 SYGVQD (reference sequence). The V gene end was trimmed by 6 bases and the J gene end by 9 bases; junction bases not matched to a gene: 7.

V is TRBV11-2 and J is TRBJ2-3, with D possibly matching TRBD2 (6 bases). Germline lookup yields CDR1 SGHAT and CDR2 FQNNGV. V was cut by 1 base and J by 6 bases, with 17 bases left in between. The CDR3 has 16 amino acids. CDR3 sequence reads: CASSLGRDSGLDTQYF. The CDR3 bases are TGTGCCAGCAGCTTAGGACGGGACTCGGGCCTCGATACGCAGTATTTT.

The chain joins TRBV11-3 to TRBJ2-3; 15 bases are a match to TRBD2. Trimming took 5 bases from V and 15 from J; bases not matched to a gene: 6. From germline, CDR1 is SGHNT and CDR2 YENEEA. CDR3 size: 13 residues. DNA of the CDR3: TGTGCCAGCAGCCCCGAGGGACTAGCGGGAGGCTATTTT. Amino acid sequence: CASSPEGLAGGYF.

The CDR3 DNA sequence: TGTGCCAGCATCTCTAATCGGCGAAATGAAAAACTGTTTTTT. Amino acids: CASISNRRNEKLFF. The chain is built from TRBV6-1 and TRBJ1-4; D ambiguous. CDR1 MNHNS and CDR2 SASEGT come from the germline V gene. Trimming took off 7 bases at V and 5 bases at J, with 14 bases between the two ends. CDR3 length: 14 amino acids.

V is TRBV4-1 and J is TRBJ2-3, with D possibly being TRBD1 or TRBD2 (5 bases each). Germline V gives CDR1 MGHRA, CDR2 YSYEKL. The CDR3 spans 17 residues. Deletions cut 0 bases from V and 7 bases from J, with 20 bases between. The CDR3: CASSQDEGGAIEYTQYF. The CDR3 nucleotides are TGCGCCAGCAGCCAAGACGAGGGTGGGGCTATTGAATATACGCAGTATTTT.

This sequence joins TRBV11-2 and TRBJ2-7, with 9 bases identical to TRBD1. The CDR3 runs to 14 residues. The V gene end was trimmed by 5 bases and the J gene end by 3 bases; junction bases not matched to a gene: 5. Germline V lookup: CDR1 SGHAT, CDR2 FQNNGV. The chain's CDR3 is CASSVVGQGYEQYF. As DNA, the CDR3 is TGTGCCAGCAGCGTAGTGGGACAGGGCTACGAGCAGTACTTC.

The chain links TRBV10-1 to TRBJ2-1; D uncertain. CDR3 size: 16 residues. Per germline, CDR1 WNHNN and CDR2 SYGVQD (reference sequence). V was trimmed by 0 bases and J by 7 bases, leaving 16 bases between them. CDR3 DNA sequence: TGCGCCAGCAGTGAGTCCCCCTCCGGTGGGTTTAATGAGCAGTTCTTC. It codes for CASSESPSGGFNEQFF.

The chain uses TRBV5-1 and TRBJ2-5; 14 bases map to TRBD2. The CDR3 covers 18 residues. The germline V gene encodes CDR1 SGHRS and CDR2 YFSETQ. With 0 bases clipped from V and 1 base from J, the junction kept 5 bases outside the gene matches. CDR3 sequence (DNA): TGCGCCAGCAGCTTGGCCCCCGGGACTAGCGGGAGCCAAGAGACCCAGTACTTC. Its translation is CASSLAPGTSGSQETQYF. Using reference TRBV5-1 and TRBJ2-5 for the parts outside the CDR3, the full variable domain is KAGVTQTPRYLIKTRGQQVTLSCSPISGHRSVSWYQQTPGQGLQFLFEYFSETQRNKGNFPGRFSGRQFSNSRSEMNVSTLELGDSALYLCASSLAPGTSGSQETQYFGPGTRLLVL.

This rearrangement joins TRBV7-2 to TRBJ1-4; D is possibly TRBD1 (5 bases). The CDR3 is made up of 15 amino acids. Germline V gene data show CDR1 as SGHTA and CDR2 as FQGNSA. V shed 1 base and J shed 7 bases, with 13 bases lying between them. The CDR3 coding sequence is TGTGCCAGCAGCTTAGGAGTCCAGGGTACTGAAAAACTGTTTTTT. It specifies CASSLGVQGTEKLFF.

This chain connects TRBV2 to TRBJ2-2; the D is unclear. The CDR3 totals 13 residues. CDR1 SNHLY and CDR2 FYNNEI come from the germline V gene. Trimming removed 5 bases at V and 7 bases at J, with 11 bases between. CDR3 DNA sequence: TGTGCCAGCAGTACCCTAGAGTTCGGGGAGCTGTTTTTT. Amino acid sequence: CASSTLEFGELFF.

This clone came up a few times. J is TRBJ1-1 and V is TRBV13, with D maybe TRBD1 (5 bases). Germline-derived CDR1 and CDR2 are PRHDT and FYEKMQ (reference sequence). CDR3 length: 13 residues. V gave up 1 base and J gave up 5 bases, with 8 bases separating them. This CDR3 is CASSLVRGTEAFF. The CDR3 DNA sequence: TGTGCCAGCAGCTTAGTTAGGGGTACTGAAGCTTTCTTT.

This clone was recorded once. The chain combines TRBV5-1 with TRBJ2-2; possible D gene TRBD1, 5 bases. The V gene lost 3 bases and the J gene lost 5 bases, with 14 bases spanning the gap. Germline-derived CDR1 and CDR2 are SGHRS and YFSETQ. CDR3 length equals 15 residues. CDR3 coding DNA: TGCGCCAGCAGCTACCTAGAAAGGGGTACCGGGGAGCTGTTTTTT. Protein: CASSYLERGTGELFF.

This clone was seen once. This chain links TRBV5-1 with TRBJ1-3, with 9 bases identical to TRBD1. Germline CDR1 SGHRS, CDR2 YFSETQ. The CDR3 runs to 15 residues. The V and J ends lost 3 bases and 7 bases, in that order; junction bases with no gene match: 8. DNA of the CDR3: TGCGCCAGCAGCTCGGGACAGGGAGGGTCGAACACCATATATTTT. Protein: CASSSGQGGSNTIYF.